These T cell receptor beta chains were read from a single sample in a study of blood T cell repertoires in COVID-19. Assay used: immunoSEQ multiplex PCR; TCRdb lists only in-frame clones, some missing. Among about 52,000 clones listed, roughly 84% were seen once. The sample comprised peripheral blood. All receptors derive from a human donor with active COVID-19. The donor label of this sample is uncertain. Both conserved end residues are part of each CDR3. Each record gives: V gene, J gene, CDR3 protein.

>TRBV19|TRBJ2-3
CASSSSAGGSASTDTQYF
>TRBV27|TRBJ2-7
CASSITVFPGQGWYEQYF
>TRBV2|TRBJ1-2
CASSEQGLYGYTF
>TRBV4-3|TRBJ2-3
CASSQTGGWDTQYF
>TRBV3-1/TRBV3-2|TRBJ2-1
CASSLLSQGNEQFF
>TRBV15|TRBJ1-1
CATSRDRVFPEAFF
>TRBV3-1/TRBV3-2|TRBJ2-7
CASSGGQGNFYEQYF
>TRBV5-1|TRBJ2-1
CASRARDRYNEQFF
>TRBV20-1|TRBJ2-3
CSASSGGDPDTQYF
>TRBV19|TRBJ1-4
CASSPLREKLFF
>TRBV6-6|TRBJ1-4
CASRAGVNEKLFF
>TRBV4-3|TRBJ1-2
CASRPETGISIGYTF
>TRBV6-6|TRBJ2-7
CASRDARQGYEQYF
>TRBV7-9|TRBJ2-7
CASSLSVAGVEQYF
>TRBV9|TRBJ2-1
CASSVQPGSYNEQFF
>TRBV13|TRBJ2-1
CASSLGTSGGAGEQFF
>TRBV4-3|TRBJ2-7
CASSQDLQGEQYF
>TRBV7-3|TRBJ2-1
CASSLLPSGGWDNEQFF
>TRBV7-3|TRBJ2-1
CASSVTSLGEQFF
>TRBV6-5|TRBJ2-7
CASNVTPGGAYEQYF
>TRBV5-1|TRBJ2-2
CASTQGAGAGELFF
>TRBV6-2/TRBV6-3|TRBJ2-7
CASSYSFLRGGLYEQYF
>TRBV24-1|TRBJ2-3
CATADRKSTDTQYF
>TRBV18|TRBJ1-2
CASSLAGVNYGYTF
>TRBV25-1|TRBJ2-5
CASSELDGVETQYF
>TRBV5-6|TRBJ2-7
CASSKQVGAEQYF
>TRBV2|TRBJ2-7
CASSEAGANPRREQYF
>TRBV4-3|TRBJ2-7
CASSLDRGPYEQYF
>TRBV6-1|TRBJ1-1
CASSESRRGNTEAFF
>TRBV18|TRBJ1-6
CASSLGGQTNSPLHF
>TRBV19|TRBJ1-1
CASSPDRQRLNTEAFF
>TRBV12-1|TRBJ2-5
CASSFESASEETQYF
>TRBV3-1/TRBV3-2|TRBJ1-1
CASSREYTEAFF
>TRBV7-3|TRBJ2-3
CASSLSSVATDTQYF
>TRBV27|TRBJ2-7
CASSSGGGGTYEQYF
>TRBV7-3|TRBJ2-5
CASSPAGGSQETQYF
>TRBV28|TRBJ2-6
CASTRSGANVLTF
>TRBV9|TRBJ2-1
CASSVESVAREQFF
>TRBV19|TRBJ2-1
CASSDSGGPYNEQFF
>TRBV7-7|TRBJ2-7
CASSSTGKSGEQYF
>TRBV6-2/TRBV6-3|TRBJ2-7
CASSYPRAGRDEQYF
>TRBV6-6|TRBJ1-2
CASSHGTGGYGYTF
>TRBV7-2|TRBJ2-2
CASSLVGLAGVKGELFF
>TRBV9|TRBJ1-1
CASSPRQQAEAFF
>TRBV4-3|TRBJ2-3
CASSPRKSAAGADTQYF
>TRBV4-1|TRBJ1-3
CASSQDQGGSGNTIYF
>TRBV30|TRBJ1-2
CAWTANYGYTF
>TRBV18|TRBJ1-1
CASSPWGGNTEAFF
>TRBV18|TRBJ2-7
CASSPFRTGGYYEQYF
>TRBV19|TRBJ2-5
CASSQMGLAGTETQYF
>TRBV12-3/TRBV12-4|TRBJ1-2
CASRPAAYYGYTF
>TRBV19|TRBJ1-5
CASSIDRTNNQPQHF
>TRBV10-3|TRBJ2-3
CAISEPGLAGSTDTQYF
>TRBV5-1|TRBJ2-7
CASSLVGGSYEQYF
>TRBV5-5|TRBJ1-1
CASRDLIGGRAFF